This T cell receptor beta chain emerged from a study of spatial heterogeneity in lung cancer. Looking at the study overall: The library had UMIs, and each TCR and UMI pair averaged more than ten raw reads. Study findings and constraints: The number of expanded tumor alpha and beta chains correlated with mutation number. Ubiquitous and regional expanded TCR counts correlated with ubiquitous and regional nonsynonymous mutations, respectively.

Time point given: sample taken at primary tumor resection. This clonotype came up many times. As yet, its antigen is unknown. TCRdb re-called the 5' RACE reads with MiXCR, one entry per CDR3 protein. Of roughly 7,000 distinct CDR3 sequences listed, more than 13% are singletons. Sequencing was performed on lung tumor tissue, taken at surgery. The TCR sequence derives from a female donor with early-stage non-small cell lung cancer.

The CDR3 nucleotides read TGCGCCAGCATGATCGCCAACTCCTACGAGCAGTACTTC. Its translation is CASMIANSYEQYF. The chain combines TRBV5-1 with TRBJ2-7; D gene ambiguous. This CDR3 contains 13 residues. Trimming took 6 bases from V and 0 from J, leaving 10 bases between them. Germline values: CDR1 SGHRS, CDR2 YFSETQ.